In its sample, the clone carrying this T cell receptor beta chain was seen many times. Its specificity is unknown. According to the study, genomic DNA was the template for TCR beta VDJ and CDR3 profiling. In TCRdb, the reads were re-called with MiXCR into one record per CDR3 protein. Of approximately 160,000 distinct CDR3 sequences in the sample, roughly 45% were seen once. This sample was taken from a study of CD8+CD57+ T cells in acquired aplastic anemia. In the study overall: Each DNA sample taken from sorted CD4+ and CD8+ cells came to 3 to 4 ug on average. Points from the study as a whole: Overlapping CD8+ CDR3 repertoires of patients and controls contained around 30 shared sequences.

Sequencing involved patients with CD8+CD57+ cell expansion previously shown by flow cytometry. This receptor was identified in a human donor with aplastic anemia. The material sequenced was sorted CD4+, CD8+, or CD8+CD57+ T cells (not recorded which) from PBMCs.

Here the CDR3 reads CASSPGGGNYGYTF. The CDR3 DNA is TGCGCCAGCAGCCCCGGGGGGGGTAACTATGGCTACACCTTC. The chain links TRBV5-1 to TRBJ1-2, with a possible D match to TRBD1 (5 bases). From germline, CDR1 is SGHRS and CDR2 YFSETQ. The CDR3 sequence is 14 residues long. The V gene lost 4 bases and the J gene lost 1 base, with 11 bases spanning the gap.